The 25 T cell receptor beta chains given below trace back to one sample, sequenced in a study of human T cells and chemical hapten exposure. TCRdb re-derived calls from the RACE reads in MiXCR, one entry per CDR3 protein. Counted here are 100,000 or so distinct CDR3 sequences, more than 9% occurring once; the ten biggest clones make up about 2%. Time point given: patch test 1, 2 weeks after DPC sensitization. Noted treatment: therapeutic diphenylcyclopropenone sensitization with weekly scalp DPC. Here the sequenced sample was whole blood, taken in connection with sensitization to the hapten diphenylcyclopropenone (DPC). The receptor source for this set is a man aged 40-49 years with alopecia areata. Some clones in this sample may be carry-over from other donors' samples.

This clonotype was picked up a small number of times. The chain couples TRBV12-3 or TRBV12-4 to TRBJ1-2, with TRBD1 identical over 8 bases. The CDR3 spans 15 residues. V dropped 0 bases and J dropped 0; count of bases not matched to a gene: 0. The CDR3 loop is CASSLAGQANYGYTF. The CDR3 nucleotides read TGTGCCAGCAGTTTAGCGGGACAGGCTAACTATGGCTACACCTTC.

This clonotype was seen many times. The chain combines TRBV20-1 with TRBJ1-5; 8 nucleotides agree with TRBD1. V dropped 5 bases and J dropped 3; count of bases not matched to a gene: 9. Germline CDR1 is DFQATT and CDR2 is SNEGSKA (reference sequence). This CDR3 has 15 amino acids. The CDR3 nucleotides are TGCAGTGCTCTCCCGCGGACAGGGTCCAATCAGCCCCAGCATTTT. Protein sequence: CSALPRTGSNQPQHF.

This clonotype was counted a few times. This chain joins TRBV20-1 and TRBJ1-6, with D perhaps matching TRBD1 (6 bases). Germline V lookup: CDR1 DFQATT, CDR2 SNEGSKA (reference sequence). The CDR3 extends over 15 amino acids. V was trimmed by 1 base and J by 4 bases, leaving 11 bases between them. CDR3: CSARADRPYNSPLHF. CDR3 in DNA: TGCAGTGCTAGAGCAGACAGGCCATATAATTCACCCCTCCACTTT.

V gene TRBV6-5 combines with J gene TRBJ1-1, with 7 positions matching TRBD1. This CDR3 is 16 amino acids long. V lost 2 bases to trimming and J lost 3 bases; unmatched junction nucleotides: 9. Germline CDR1 MNHEY, CDR2 SVGAGI. This CDR3 is CASSYEGAKLYTEAFF. The CDR3 DNA reads TGTGCCAGCAGTTACGAGGGGGCCAAGCTTTACACTGAAGCTTTCTTT.

This clonotype occurred many times. CDR3 in DNA: TGTGCCAGCAGGGAAGGGGGACAGATATATGGCTACACCTTC. Its protein product is CASREGGQIYGYTF. V and J are TRBV27 and TRBJ1-2, with TRBD1 matching over 7 bases. Trimming at V came to 6 bases and at J to 5 bases, leaving 9 bases not matched to a gene. Germline CDR1 MNHEY, CDR2 SMNVEV (reference sequence). The CDR3 totals 14 residues.

This clonotype was recorded at least ten times. As DNA, the CDR3 is TGCAGCGTTGAGCGAACCCAACCGGGACAGGGGTTCCCCCCCCCTGAAGCTTTCTTT. Its translation: CSVERTQPGQGFPPPEAFF. The chain couples TRBV29-1 to TRBJ1-1; 10 bases agree with TRBD1. The CDR3 extends over 19 amino acids. With 3 bases clipped from V and 6 bases from J, the junction kept 22 bases outside the gene matches. CDR1 SQVTM and CDR2 ANQGSEA come from the germline V gene.

This clonotype showed up just a few times. The chain has TRBV7-2 and TRBJ2-2; 7 bases are shared with TRBD2. In germline, CDR1 is SGHTA, CDR2 FQGNSA. The CDR3 extends over 17 amino acids. V gave up 6 bases and J gave up 4 bases; unmatched junction bases: 14. CDR3: CASRGSKRGWATGELFF. CDR3 nucleotide sequence: TGTGCCAGCAGAGGAAGTAAGCGGGGCTGGGCCACCGGGGAGCTGTTTTTT.

The chain has TRBV10-3 and TRBJ1-6; 7 bases fit TRBD1. Germline CDR1 is ENHRY and CDR2 is SYGVKD. The CDR3 has 18 amino acids. Trimming took 0 bases from V and 0 from J; bases not matched to a gene: 5. The DNA for the CDR3 is TGTGCCATCAGTGAGTCGATGACAGGGAGCTCCTATAATTCACCCCTCCACTTT. It yields the protein CAISESMTGSSYNSPLHF.

This clonotype was observed a handful of times. This chain links TRBV3-1 with TRBJ2-1; D is unresolved. V shed 0 bases and J shed 5 bases, with 17 bases lying between them. Germline CDR1 and CDR2: LGHDT and YNNKEL (reference sequence). This CDR3 is 17 amino acids long. CDR3 residues: CASSQDSRARRHNEQFF. CDR3 DNA: TGTGCCAGCAGCCAAGATTCAAGGGCTAGACGACACAATGAGCAGTTCTTC.

The CDR3 here is CSVRQLGGYTF. CDR3 nucleotides: TGCAGCGTCAGACAGCTAGGAGGCTACACCTTC. This chain connects TRBV29-1 to TRBJ1-2; possible D gene TRBD1, 5 bases. Germline V CDR1 and CDR2: SQVTM, ANQGSEA. V was shortened by 6 bases and J by 8 bases, with 13 bases between the two germline ends. The CDR3 runs to 11 residues.

V gene TRBV14 combines with J gene TRBJ2-3; 10 nucleotides match TRBD2. The CDR3 extends over 18 amino acids. Per the germline V gene, CDR1 is SGHDN and CDR2 is FVKESK. V lost 0 bases to trimming and J lost 0 bases; unmatched junction nucleotides: 6. The CDR3 region has the DNA TGTGCCAGCAGCCAAGACCGGGGACTAGCGCCTAGCACAGATACGCAGTATTTT. Translating it yields CASSQDRGLAPSTDTQYF.

The genes are TRBV20-1 and TRBJ2-7; D is tentatively TRBD1 or TRBD2 (6 bases each). From germline, CDR1 is DFQATT and CDR2 SNEGSKA (reference sequence). The CDR3 is 13 amino acids. Trimming removed 7 bases from V and 0 bases from J, with 13 bases in between. The CDR3 DNA reads TGCAGTGTCTCCGGGGGCAGCTCCTACGAGCAGTACGTC. Encoded protein: CSVSGGSSYEQYV.

This clonotype was seen a handful of times. The chain links TRBV10-3 to TRBJ2-3, with 9 bases fitting TRBD1. CDR1 is ENHRY, CDR2 SYGVKD, per germline. With V trimmed by 6 bases and J by 3 bases, 4 bases remained unmatched. The CDR3 is 14 residues long. DNA of the CDR3: TGTGCCATCAGGTACAGGGGGCCGACAGATACGCAGTATTTT. It translates to CAIRYRGPTDTQYF.

This clonotype was seen more than once but under ten times. The chain joins TRBV6-1 to TRBJ2-7; D is unresolved. V was pared by 6 bases and J by 5 bases, with 8 bases between. The CDR3 length is 11 residues. Per germline, CDR1 MNHNS and CDR2 SASEGT. CDR3 region: CASRDDHEQYV. The CDR3 bases are TGTGCCAGCAGAGATGACCACGAGCAGTACGTC.

V usage is TRBV7-2 and J usage is TRBJ1-3; D not certain. Germline CDR1 reads SGHTA; CDR2 reads FQGNSA. The CDR3 runs to 14 residues. V was clipped by 5 bases and J by 4 bases, with 12 bases between them. The chain's CDR3 is CASSPSTVGNTIYF. The CDR3 DNA reads as TGTGCCAGCAGCCCAAGCACAGTAGGAAACACCATATATTTT.

This clonotype came up a few times. The chain joins TRBV3-1 to TRBJ2-1; 9 bases line up with TRBD1. The CDR3 totals 13 residues. The germline CDR1 and CDR2 sequences are LGHDT and YNNKEL (reference sequence). V shed 6 bases and J 9 bases; nucleotides not matched to a gene: 6. CDR3 DNA sequence: TGTGCCAGCAGACAGGGGGCAGAAGCTGAGCAGTTCTTC. Translation gives CASRQGAEAEQFF.

This clonotype showed up just a few times. Its ends do not fully match the called genes, so a read error is possible. The chain recombines TRBV7-7 with TRBJ2-1; 10 bases are a match to TRBD2. CDR3 length: 15 amino acids. The germline V gene encodes CDR1 SSHAT and CDR2 FNYEAQ (reference sequence). The CDR3 sequence: CASSLNPSGSDEQFF. The CDR3 DNA reads TGTGCTAGCAGCTTAAATCCTAGCGGGAGTGATGAGCAGTTCTTC.

At least ten counts were recorded for this clonotype. CDR3 protein: CSVRMNTEAFF. CDR3 nucleotide sequence: TGCAGCGTTAGAATGAACACTGAAGCTTTCTTT. The chain uses TRBV29-1 and TRBJ1-1; D is unresolved. The length of the CDR3 is 11 residues. V gave up 5 bases and J gave up 0 bases, with 4 bases separating them. Germline values: CDR1 SQVTM, CDR2 ANQGSEA.

The CDR3 sequence is CASSSRLGIQYF. Here the CDR3 DNA reads TGTGCCAGTAGTTCCCGTTTGGGCATTCAGTACTTC. The chain joins TRBV19 to TRBJ2-4; D is uncertain. The CDR3 runs 12 residues. Trimming removed 5 bases from V and 9 bases from J, with 11 bases in between. Germline V gene lookup returns CDR1 LNHDA and CDR2 SQIVND (reference sequence).

The genes are TRBV12-3 or TRBV12-4 and TRBJ2-7; D perhaps matches TRBD2 (7 bases). CDR3 length equals 15 residues. V was cut by 5 bases and J by 2 bases, with 16 bases left in between. The CDR3 sequence is CASSLPGRGAYEQYF. CDR3 nucleotide sequence: TGTGCCAGCAGTCTCCCAGGGAGGGGGGCCTACGAGCAGTACTTC.

This clonotype came up many times. The V gene is TRBV12-3 or TRBV12-4, the J gene TRBJ2-3; 7 nucleotides match TRBD2. The CDR3 spans 15 residues. V gave up 0 bases and J gave up 2 bases; unmatched junction bases: 2. The CDR3 sequence is CASSLAGGPTDTQYF. The CDR3, as DNA: TGTGCCAGCAGTTTAGCGGGAGGGCCCACAGATACGCAGTATTTT.

This clonotype has ten or more counts. The chain uses TRBV7-6 and TRBJ1-1, with D uncertain. The CDR3 has 13 residues. V was pared by 5 bases and J by 3 bases, with 10 bases between. CDR1 and CDR2 (germline): SGHVS, FNYEAQ. In nucleotides, the CDR3 is TGTGCCAGCAGCCCGAACCGGGACACTGAAGCTTTCTTT. Residues: CASSPNRDTEAFF.

This clonotype showed up many times. The chain combines TRBV2 with TRBJ1-2, with D uncertain. Trimming shortened V by 0 bases and J by 6 bases, and 11 bases separated the two germline ends. Looked up from germline, CDR1 is SNHLY and CDR2 is FYNNEI. CDR3 size: 14 residues. The CDR3 loop is CASSEARAAHGYTF. Here the CDR3 DNA reads TGTGCCAGCAGTGAAGCGAGGGCAGCGCATGGCTACACCTTC.

Written as DNA, the CDR3 is TGTGCCAGCAGCTTAATGGAGGGGTCAGAGACCCAGTACTTC. This codes for CASSLMEGSETQYF. The genes are TRBV7-6 and TRBJ2-5, with D maybe TRBD2 (6 bases). V was pared by 2 bases and J by 4 bases, with 11 bases between. The germline gives CDR1 SGHVS, CDR2 FNYEAQ. The CDR3 loop spans 14 amino acids.

Points on this clonotype: A much larger clone sits a single nucleotide away, making a read error possible. The chain carries TRBV6-6 and TRBJ1-1, with 8 bases aligning to TRBD1. V was pared by 6 bases and J by 3 bases, with 9 bases of the junction left unmatched. The V gene's germline CDR1 is MNHNY and CDR2 SVGAGI (reference sequence). The CDR3 is 15 amino acids. CDR3 sequence: CASSKDRVADTEAFF. The CDR3 DNA reads TGTGCCAGCAGCAAGGACAGGGTCGCGGACACTGAAGCTTTCTTT.